This T cell receptor (beta chain) was recovered during a study of blood T cells in healthy people across ages. The extraction recovered at least 5.5 micrograms of total RNA per sample. Trimming pared 1 base from V and 0 bases from J, leaving 10 bases between. This CDR3 comprises 17 residues. Germline assignment: CDR1 MGHRA and CDR2 YSYEKL. A J-beta primer mix and a sample-barcoded 5' primer were used in a second PCR of roughly 6 to 11 cycles. The study obtained at least 3 million CDR3-containing paired-end reads from every sample. TCRdb passed the 5' RACE reads through MiXCR, listing each CDR3 protein once. The sample has hundreds of thousands of distinct CDR3 sequences, approximately 47% seen once.

The sequencing input was blood. The receptor's source is a man aged 55 to 69 in good health. The chain combines TRBV4-1 with TRBJ2-6; D gene ambiguous. The CDR3 DNA sequence: TGCGCCAGCAGCCAAGTTAATCAGCGCTCTGGGGCCAACGTCCTGACTTTC. This encodes CASSQVNQRSGANVLTF.